This T cell receptor beta chain emerged from a study of post-analysis software for immune sequencing data. Whole-study context: The disease courses spanned relapsing-remitting, secondary progressive and progressive-relapsing forms of multiple sclerosis.

Prepared TCR beta cDNA libraries contained unique molecular identifiers. cDNA molecules numbering roughly 0.5 million came from approximately 1 to 10 million T cells. One entry per CDR3 protein, called by TCRdb with MiXCR from the PCR reads. The data contain about 460,000 distinct CDR3 sequences, over 35% of them singletons. Comments on this clonotype: Its target is not known.

Whole-study results and caveats: Samples from a shared batch, those prepared together, strongly co-clustered by F measure. When compared against controls, multiple sclerosis patients showed significantly lower normalized Chao1 diversity.

Sequenced sample: blood. The sequence was collected from a girl aged 10 to 17 with multiple sclerosis.

CDR3 coding DNA: TGTGCCAGCAGCTTCACGACTAGGGCGAGTGAGCAGTTCTTC. Translating gives CASSFTTRASEQFF. V usage is TRBV13 and J usage is TRBJ2-1, with D tentatively TRBD2 (6 bases). This CDR3 is built from 14 residues. Trimming pared 3 bases from V and 9 bases from J, leaving 15 bases between. Germline CDR1 PRHDT, CDR2 FYEKMQ (reference sequence).